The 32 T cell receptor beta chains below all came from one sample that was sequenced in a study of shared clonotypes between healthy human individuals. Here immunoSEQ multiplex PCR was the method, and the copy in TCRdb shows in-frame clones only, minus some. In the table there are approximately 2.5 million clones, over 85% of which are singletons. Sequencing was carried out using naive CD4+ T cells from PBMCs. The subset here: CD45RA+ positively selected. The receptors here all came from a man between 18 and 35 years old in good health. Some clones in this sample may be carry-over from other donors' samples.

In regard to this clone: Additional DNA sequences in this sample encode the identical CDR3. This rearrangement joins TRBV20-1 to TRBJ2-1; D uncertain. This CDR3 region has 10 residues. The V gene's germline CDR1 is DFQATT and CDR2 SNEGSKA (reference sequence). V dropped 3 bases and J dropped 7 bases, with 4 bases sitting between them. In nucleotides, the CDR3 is TGCAGTGCTAGGGAAAATGAGCAGTTCTTC. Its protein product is CSARENEQFF.

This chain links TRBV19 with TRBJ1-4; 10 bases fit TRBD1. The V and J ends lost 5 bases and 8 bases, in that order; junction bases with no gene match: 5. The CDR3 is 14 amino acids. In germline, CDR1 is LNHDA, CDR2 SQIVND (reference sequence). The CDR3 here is CASSSTGGQEKLFF. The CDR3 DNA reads TGTGCCAGTAGTTCGACAGGGGGCCAGGAAAAACTGTTTTTT. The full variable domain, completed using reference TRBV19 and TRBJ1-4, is DGGITQSPKYLFRKEGQNVTLSCEQNLNHDAMYWYRQDPGQGLRLIYYSQIVNDFQKGDIAEGYSVSREKKESFPLTVTSAQKNPTAFYLCASSSTGGQEKLFFGSGTQLSVL.

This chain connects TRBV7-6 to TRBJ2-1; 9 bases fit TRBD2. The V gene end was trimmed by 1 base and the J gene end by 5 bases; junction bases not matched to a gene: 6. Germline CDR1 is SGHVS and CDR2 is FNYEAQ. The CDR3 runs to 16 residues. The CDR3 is CASSLVPPSGDNEQFF. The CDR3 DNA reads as TGTGCCAGCAGCTTAGTGCCGCCTAGCGGGGACAATGAGCAGTTCTTC.

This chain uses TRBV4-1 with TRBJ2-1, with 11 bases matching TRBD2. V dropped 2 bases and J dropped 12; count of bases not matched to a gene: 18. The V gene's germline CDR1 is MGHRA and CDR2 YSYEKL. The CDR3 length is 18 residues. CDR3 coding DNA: TGCGCCAGCAGCCAACCGACTAGCGGGACGAGGCGGGGACAGGGGCAGTTCTTC. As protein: CASSQPTSGTRRGQGQFF.

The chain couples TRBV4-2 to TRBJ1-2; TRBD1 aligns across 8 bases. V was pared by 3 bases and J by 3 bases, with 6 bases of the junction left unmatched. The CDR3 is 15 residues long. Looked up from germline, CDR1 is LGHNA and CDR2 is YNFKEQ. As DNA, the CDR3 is TGTGCCAGCAGCCACGGACAGGGCGGCGACTATGGCTACACCTTC. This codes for CASSHGQGGDYGYTF.

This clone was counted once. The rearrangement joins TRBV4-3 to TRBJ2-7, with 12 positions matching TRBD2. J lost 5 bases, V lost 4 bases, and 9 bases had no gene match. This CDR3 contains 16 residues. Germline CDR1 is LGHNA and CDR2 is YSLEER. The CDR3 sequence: CASSPSLAGGPHEQYF. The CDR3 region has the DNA TGCGCCAGCAGCCCCTCCCTAGCGGGAGGGCCCCACGAGCAGTACTTC.

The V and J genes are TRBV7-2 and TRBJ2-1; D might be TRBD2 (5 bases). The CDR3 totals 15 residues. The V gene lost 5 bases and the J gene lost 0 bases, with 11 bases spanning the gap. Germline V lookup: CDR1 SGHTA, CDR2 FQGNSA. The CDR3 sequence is CASSGRATSYNEQFF. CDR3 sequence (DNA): TGTGCCAGCAGCGGGCGGGCTACCTCCTACAATGAGCAGTTCTTC.

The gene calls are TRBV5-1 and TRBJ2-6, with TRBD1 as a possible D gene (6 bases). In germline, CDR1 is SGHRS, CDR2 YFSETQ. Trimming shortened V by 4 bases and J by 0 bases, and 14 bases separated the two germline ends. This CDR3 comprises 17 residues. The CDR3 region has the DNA TGCGCCAGCAGCCCCCGGACAGACCGCTCTGGGGCCAACGTCCTGACTTTC. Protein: CASSPRTDRSGANVLTF.

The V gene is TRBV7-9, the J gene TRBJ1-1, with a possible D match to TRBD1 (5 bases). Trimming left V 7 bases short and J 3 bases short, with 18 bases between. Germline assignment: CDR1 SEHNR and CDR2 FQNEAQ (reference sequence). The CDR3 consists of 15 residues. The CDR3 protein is CASTSPGGGYTEAFF. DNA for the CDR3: TGTGCCAGCACCTCCCCCGGGGGAGGGTACACTGAAGCTTTCTTT.

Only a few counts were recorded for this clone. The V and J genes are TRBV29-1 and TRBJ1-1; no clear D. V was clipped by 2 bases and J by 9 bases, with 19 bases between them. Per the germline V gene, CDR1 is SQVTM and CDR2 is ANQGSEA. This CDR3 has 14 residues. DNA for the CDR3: TGCAGCGTTGAATTTTCGGCAGGCGGGCCCCAAGCTTTCTTT. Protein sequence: CSVEFSAGGPQAFF.

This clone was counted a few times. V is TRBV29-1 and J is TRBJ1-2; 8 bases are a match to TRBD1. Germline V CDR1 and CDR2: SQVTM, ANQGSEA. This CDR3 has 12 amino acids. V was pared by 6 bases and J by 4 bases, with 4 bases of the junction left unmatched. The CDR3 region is CSVRGQVYGYTF. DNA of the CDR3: TGCAGCGTCCGGGGACAGGTCTATGGCTACACCTTC.

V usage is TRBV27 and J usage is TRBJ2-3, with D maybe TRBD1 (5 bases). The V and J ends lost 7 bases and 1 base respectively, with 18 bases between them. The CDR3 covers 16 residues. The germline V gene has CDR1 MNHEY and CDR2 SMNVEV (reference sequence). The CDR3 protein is CASTVEDIPGTDTQYF. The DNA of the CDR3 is TGTGCCAGCACCGTCGAGGACATCCCAGGCACAGATACGCAGTATTTT.

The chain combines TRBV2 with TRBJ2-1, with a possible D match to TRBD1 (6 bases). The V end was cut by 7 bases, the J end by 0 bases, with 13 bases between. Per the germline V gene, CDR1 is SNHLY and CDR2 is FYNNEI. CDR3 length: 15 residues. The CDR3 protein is CASKRGGSSYNEQFF. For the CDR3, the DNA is TGTGCCAGCAAGAGAGGGGGTAGCTCCTACAATGAGCAGTTCTTC.

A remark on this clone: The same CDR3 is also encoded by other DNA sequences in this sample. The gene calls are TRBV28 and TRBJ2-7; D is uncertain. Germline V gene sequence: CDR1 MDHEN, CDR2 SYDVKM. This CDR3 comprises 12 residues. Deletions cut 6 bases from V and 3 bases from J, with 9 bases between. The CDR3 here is CASSPPGYEQYF. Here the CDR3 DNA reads TGTGCCAGCAGCCCCCCCGGCTACGAGCAGTACTTC.

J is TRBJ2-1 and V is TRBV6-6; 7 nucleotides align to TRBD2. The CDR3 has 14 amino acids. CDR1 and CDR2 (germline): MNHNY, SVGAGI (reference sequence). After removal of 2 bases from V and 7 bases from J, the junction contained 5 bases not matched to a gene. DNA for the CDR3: TGTGCCAGCAGTTACAACGGGAGGAGAAATGAGCAGTTCTTC. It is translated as CASSYNGRRNEQFF.

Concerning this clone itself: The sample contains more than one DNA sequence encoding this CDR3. This CDR3 reads CASSLGQMNTEAFF. CDR3 nucleotide sequence: TGTGCCAGCAGCTTGGGACAGATGAACACTGAAGCTTTCTTT. The rearrangement joins TRBV7-9 to TRBJ1-1; 7 bases match TRBD1. The CDR3 runs 14 residues. The V gene's germline CDR1 is SEHNR and CDR2 FQNEAQ (reference sequence). Losses at the gene ends were 3 bases for V and 0 bases for J; bases not matched to a gene: 1.

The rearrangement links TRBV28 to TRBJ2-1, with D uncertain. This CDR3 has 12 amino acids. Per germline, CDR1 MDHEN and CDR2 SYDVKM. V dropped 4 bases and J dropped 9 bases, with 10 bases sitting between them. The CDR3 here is CASSSQLSEQFF. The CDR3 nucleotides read TGTGCCAGCAGTTCCCAGTTGTCTGAGCAGTTCTTC.

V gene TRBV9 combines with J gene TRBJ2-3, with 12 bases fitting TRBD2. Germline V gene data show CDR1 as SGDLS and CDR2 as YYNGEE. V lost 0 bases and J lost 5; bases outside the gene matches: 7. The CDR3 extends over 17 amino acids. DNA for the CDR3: TGTGCCAGCAGCGTAGAAGGACTAGCGGGAATACAAGATACGCAGTATTTT. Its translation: CASSVEGLAGIQDTQYF.

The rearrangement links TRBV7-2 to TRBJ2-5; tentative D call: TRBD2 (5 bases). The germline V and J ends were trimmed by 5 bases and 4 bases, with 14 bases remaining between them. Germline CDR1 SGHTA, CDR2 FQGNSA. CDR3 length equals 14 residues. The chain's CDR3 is CASSPWRAGETQYF. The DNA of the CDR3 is TGTGCCAGCAGCCCCTGGCGGGCTGGAGAGACCCAGTACTTC.

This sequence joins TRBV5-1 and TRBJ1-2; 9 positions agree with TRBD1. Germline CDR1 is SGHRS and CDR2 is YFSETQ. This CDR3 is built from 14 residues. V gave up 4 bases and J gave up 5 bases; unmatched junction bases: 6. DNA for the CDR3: TGCGCCAGCAGCCCTGGACAGGGGTGGTATGGCTACACCTTC. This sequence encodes CASSPGQGWYGYTF.

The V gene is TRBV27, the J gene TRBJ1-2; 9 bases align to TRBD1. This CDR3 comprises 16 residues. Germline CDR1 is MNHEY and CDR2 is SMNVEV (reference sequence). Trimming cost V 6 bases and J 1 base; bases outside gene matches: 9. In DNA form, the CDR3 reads TGTGCCAGCAGGATTACGTGGGACAGGGATAACTATGGCTACACCTTC. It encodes CASRITWDRDNYGYTF.

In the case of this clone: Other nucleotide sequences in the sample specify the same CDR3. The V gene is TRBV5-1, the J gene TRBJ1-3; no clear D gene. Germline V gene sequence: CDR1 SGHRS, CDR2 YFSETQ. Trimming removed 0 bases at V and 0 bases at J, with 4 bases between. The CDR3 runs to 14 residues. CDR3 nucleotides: TGCGCCAGCAGCTTGGAGGGCTCTGGAAACACCATATATTTT. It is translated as CASSLEGSGNTIYF.

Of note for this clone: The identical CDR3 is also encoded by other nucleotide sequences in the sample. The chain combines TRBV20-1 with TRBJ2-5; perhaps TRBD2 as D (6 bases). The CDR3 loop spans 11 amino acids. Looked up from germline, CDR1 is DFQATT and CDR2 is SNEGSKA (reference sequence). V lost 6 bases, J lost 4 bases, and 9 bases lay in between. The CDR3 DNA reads TGCAGTGCGTCCGGGAGAGAGACCCAGTACTTC. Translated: CSASGRETQYF.

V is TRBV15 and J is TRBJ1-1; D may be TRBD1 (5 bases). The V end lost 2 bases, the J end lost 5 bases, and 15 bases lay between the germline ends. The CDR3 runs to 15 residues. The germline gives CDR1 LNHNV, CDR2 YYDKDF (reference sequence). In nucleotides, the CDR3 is TGTGCCACCAGCAGACGGGACCTAGGCTCTACTGAAGCTTTCTTT. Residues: CATSRRDLGSTEAFF.

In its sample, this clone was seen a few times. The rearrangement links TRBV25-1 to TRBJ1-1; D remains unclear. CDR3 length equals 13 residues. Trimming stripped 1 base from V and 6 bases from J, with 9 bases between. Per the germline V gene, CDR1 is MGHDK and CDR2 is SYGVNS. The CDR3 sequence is CASSESHRPEAFF. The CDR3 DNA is TGTGCCAGCAGTGAATCCCACAGACCTGAAGCTTTCTTT.

The CDR3 reads CATWEVTYNEQFF. For the CDR3, the DNA is TGTGCCACCTGGGAGGTCACCTACAATGAGCAGTTCTTC. This chain joins TRBV7-8 and TRBJ2-1; a possible D gene is TRBD2 (6 bases). V lost 10 bases, J lost 2 bases, and 12 bases lay in between. CDR1 SGHVS and CDR2 FQNEAQ come from the germline V gene. This CDR3 contains 13 residues.

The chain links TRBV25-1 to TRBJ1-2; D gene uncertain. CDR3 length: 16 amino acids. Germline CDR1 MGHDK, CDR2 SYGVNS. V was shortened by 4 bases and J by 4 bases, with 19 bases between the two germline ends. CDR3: CASSGTAPSRFYGYTF. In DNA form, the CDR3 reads TGTGCCAGCAGTGGCACTGCCCCGTCGAGATTCTATGGCTACACCTTC.

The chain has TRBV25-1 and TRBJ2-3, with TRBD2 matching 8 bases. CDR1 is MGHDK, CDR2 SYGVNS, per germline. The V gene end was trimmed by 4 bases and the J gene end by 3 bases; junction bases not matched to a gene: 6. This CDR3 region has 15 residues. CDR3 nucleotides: TGTGCCAGCAGTGTTTCGGGAGGGTCAACAGATACGCAGTATTTT. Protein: CASSVSGGSTDTQYF.

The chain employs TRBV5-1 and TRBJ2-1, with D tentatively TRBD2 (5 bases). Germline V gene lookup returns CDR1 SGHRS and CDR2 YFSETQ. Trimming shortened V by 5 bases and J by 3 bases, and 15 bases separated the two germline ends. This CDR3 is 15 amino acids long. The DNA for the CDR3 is TGCGCCAGCAGTCCTCGAGGGAGTCTCTACAATGAGCAGTTCTTC. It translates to CASSPRGSLYNEQFF.

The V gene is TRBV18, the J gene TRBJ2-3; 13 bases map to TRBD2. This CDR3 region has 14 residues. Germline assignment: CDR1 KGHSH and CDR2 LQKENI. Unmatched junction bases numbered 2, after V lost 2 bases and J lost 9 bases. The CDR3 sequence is CASSPTSGRGTQYF. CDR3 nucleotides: TGTGCCAGCTCACCAACTAGCGGGAGGGGCACGCAGTATTTT.

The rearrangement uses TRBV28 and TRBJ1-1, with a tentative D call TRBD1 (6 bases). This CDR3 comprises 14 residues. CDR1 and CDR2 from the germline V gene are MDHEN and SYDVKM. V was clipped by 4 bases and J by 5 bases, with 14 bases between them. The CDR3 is CASSSGQFRTEAFF. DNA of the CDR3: TGTGCCAGCAGTTCTGGACAGTTCAGGACTGAAGCTTTCTTT.

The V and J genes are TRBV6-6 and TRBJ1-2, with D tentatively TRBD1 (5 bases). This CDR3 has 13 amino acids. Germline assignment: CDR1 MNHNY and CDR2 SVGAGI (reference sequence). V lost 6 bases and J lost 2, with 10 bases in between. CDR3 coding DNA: TGTGCCAGCAGGACAGTTAACAACTATGGCTACACCTTC. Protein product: CASRTVNNYGYTF.